The subject of this entry is one TCR beta chain. Which antigen it targets is not known. One end of the junction does not line up with germline, which may come from a read error. This sample stems from a study of shared clonotypes between healthy human individuals (dated by TCRdb to the early 2020s). About the investigation overall: The cohort comprised two women and a few men aged 18 to 49 years. To estimate repertoire size and how much clonotype sharing occurs between individuals, the study deeply sequenced the blood TCR repertoires of roughly 5 healthy adults. To increase sequencing depth and limit assay-specific biases, TCR repertoire library preparation and sequencing were carried out by different laboratories using diverse techniques. Between about 0.8 and 8.9 billion PBMCs per donor were obtained by leukapheresis. What the authors observed across the whole study: Pairwise subsampling indicated that sequencing depth was expected to affect the degree of clonotype sharing among donors. Only blood was sampled, and tissue TCR repertoires likely differ from those in blood. The small number of donors limited the genetic and exposure-history diversity represented.

Using the deep immunoSEQ assay, TCR CDR3 regions were amplified from genomic DNA by multiplex PCR. For each cell subset, the extracted genomic DNA was distributed evenly across all wells of several immunoSEQ 96-well plates, and each plate served as one replicate. For unsorted PBMC, 250 to 300 ng of genomic DNA, equivalent to about 32,000 T cell genomes, went into each replicate PCR. Ten immunoSEQ deep assay plates were used to sequence the unsorted PBMC genomic DNA. Purified libraries were quantified with a Qubit 3.0 fluorometer, sized on a Bioanalyzer 2100, and re-quantified with the KAPA Library Quantification kit. A separate single-read 150-cycle Illumina NextSeq 550 flow cell was used to sequence each immunoSEQ 96-well plate. The original methods were these. The immunoSEQ output contained only junctional sequences without quality scores, so filtering could not match that applied to full-length reads. To assign V/J genes and CDR3, sequences were annotated using PyIR, a Python wrapper for IgBLAST v1.9, with IMGT germline references. Reads were filtered out if the reads had weak V/J assignments (E-value above 1e-6), no CDR3, stop codons, out-of-frame junctions, or ambiguous translated residues. V3J clonotypes were defined as sequences sharing the same inferred V gene, J gene, and CDR3 amino acid sequence. Percentage overlap between repertoires was computed as shared unique clonotypes divided by the size of the smaller repertoire. Richness of each repertoire was evaluated using RTK rarefaction, the Chao1 estimator, and Recon v2.1 estimates of unobserved clonotypes. The source is immuneACCESS, and TCRdb retained only in-frame sequences with V and J called. Part of the clones is not carried over; for the studies checked, unresolved V genes explain less than half of this, and the remainder is unexplained. That table gives V, J and clone size, and the DNA gave D and trimming. The sample contains 450,000 to 500,000 clones, roughly 85% of them found a single time. Approximately 12% of the sample belongs to the ten largest clones.

The donors were healthy, HIV-negative adults who had no recently reported acute infections or vaccinations. All donors were Caucasian adults living in Nashville, Tennessee, USA. In the unsorted samples, tens of millions of PBMCs were counted, and genomic DNA was extracted using the QIAamp DNA Blood Mini kit. Blood was obtained by leukapheresis, after which PBMCs were separated by Ficoll-Histopaque density gradient centrifugation and cryopreserved in liquid nitrogen vapor phase. Per the germline V gene, SGHRS is the CDR1 and YFSETQ is the CDR2. The CDR3 runs 16 residues from the cysteine to the phenylalanine. Just CDR3 DNA is preserved here, 48 bases in frame from base 1.

In this chain, TRBV5-1 is recombined with TRBJ2-2; the D gene is possibly TRBD1, with 6 bases matching. The sequence came from a woman aged 40 to 50 in good health. Some clones in this sample may be carry-over from other donors' samples. Sequenced input: PBMCs. The CDR3 corresponds to CASSLGPRGNAGELFF. The DNA reads as follows: TGCGCCAGCAGCTTGGGTCCTAGGGGGAACGCCGGGGAGCTGTTTTTT.